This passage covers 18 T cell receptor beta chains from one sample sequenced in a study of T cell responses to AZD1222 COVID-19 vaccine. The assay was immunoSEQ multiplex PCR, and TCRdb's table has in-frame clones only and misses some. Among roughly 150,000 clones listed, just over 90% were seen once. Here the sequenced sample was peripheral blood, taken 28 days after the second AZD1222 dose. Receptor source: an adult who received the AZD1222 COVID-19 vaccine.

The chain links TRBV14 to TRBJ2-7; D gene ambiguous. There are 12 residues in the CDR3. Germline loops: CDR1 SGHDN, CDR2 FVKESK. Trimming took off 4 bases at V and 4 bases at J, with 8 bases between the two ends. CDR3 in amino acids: CASSLTGYEQYF. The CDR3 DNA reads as TGTGCCAGCAGCCTTACCGGGTACGAGCAGTACTTC.

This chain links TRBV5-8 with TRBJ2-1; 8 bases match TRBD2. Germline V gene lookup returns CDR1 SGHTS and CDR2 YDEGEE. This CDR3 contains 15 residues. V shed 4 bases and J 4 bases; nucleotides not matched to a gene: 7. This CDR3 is CASSNGGARYNEQFF. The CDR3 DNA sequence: TGTGCCAGCAGCAACGGGGGGGCGAGGTACAATGAGCAGTTCTTC.

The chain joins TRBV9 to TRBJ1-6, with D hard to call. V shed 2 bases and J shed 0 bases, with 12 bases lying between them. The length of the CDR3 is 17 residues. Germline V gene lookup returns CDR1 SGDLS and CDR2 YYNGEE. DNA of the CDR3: TGTGCCAGCAGCGTGAGCCCCCGGGACTCCTATAATTCACCCCTCCACTTT. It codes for CASSVSPRDSYNSPLHF.

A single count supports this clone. In DNA form, the CDR3 reads TGTGCCAGTAGTATGGAGGGACAGGGGTATGGAAACATTCAGTACTTC. It specifies CASSMEGQGYGNIQYF. The J gene is TRBJ2-4, the V gene TRBV19; 10 nucleotides match TRBD1. The CDR3 loop spans 16 amino acids. Per germline, CDR1 LNHDA and CDR2 SQIVND (reference sequence). V lost 3 bases, J lost 6 bases, and 8 bases stayed unmatched.

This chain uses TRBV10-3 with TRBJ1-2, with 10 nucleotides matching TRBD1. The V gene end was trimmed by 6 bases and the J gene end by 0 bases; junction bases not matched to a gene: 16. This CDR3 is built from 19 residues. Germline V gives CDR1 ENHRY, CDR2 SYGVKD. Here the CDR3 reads CAIRTGYGDRGQANYGYTF. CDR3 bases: TGTGCCATCAGGACTGGGTATGGGGACAGGGGCCAAGCTAACTATGGCTACACCTTC.

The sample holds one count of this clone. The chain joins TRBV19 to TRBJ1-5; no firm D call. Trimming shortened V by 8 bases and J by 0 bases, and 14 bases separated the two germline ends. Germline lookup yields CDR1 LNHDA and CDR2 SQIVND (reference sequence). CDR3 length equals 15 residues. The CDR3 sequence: CASVPDGYSNQPQHF. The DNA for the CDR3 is TGTGCCAGTGTCCCGGACGGGTATAGCAATCAGCCCCAGCATTTT.

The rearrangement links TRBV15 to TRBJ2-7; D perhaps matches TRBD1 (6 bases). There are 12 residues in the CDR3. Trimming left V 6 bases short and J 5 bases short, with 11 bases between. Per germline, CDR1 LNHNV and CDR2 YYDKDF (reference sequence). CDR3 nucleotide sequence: TGTGCCACCAGTCAGGGGCTGGACGAGCAGTACTTC. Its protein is CATSQGLDEQYF.

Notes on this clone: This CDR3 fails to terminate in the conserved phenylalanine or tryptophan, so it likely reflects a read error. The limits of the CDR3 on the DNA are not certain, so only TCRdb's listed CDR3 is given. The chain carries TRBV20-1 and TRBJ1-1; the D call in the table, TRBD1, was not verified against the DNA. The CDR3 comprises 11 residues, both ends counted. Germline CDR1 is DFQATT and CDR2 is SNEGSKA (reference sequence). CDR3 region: CSARDLPRTII.

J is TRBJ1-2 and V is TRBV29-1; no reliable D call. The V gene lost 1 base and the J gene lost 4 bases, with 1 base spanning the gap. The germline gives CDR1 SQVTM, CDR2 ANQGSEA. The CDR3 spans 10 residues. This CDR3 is CSVEGYGYTF. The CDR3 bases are TGCAGCGTTGAAGGCTATGGCTACACCTTC.

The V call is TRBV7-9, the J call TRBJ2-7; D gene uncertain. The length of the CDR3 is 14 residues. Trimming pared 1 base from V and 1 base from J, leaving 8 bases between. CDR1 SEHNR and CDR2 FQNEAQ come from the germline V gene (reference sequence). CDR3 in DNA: TGTGCCAGCAGCTTAGAAGTAGCTTCCTACGAGCAGTACTTC. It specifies CASSLEVASYEQYF.

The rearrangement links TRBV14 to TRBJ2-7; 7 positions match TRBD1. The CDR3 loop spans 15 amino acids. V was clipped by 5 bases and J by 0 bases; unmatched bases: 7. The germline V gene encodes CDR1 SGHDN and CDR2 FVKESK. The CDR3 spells CASSLARQGSYEQYF. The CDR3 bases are TGTGCCAGCAGCTTAGCAAGACAGGGCTCCTACGAGCAGTACTTC.

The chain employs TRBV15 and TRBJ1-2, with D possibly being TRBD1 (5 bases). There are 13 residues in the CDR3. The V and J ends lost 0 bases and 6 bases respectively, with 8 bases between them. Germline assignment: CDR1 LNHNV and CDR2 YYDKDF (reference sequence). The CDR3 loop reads CATSREGGNGYTF. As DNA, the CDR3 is TGTGCCACCAGCAGAGAGGGGGGGAATGGCTACACCTTC.

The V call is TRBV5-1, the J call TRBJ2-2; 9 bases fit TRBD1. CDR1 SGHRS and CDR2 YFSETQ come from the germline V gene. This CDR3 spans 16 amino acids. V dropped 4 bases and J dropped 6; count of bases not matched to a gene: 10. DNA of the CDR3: TGCGCCAGCAGCCCGTATACAGGGGGCAACGCCGGGGAGCTGTTTTTT. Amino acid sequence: CASSPYTGGNAGELFF.

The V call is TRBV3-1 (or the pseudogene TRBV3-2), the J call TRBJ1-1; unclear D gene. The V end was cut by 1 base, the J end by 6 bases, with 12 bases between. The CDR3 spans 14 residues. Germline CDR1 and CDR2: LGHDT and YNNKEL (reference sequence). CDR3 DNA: TGTGCCAGCAGCCAAGCCCTTTACAGCTCTGAAGCTTTCTTT. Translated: CASSQALYSSEAFF.

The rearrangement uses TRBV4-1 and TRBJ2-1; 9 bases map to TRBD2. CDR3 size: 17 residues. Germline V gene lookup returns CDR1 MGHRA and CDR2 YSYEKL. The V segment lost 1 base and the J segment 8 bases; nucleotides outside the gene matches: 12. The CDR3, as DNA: TGCGCCAGCAGCCAAGGCTCGTTAGCGGGAGAAGACCATGAGCAGTTCTTC. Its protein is CASSQGSLAGEDHEQFF.

The DNA for the CDR3 is TGTGCCAGCAGCGTAGAGGGCAGCTATGGCTACACCTTC. The encoded protein is CASSVEGSYGYTF. V and J are TRBV9 and TRBJ1-2; D is unclear. The CDR3 has 13 amino acids. Trimming took 0 bases from V and 4 from J, leaving 7 bases between them. Germline V lookup: CDR1 SGDLS, CDR2 YYNGEE.

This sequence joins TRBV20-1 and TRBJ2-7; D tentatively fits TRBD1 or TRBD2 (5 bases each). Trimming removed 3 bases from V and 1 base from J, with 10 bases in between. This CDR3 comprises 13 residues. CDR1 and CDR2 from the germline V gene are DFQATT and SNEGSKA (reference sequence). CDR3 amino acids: CSASGTASYEQYF. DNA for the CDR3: TGCAGTGCTAGTGGGACCGCTTCCTACGAGCAGTACTTC.

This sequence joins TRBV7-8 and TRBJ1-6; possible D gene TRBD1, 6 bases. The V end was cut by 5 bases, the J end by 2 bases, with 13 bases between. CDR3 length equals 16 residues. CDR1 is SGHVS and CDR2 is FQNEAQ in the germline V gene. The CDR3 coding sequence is TGTGCCAGCAGCCAACAGGGTTTGACCTATAATTCACCCCTCCACTTT. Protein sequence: CASSQQGLTYNSPLHF.